This T cell receptor (beta chain) is from a study of CXCR3-negative and CXCR3-positive naive CD8 T cells. Overall study findings and caveats: Compared with CXCR3-negative naive cells, CXCR3-positive naive cells showed more hydrophobic TRB CDR3s. Within a donor, both naive subsets shared TRBV-TRBJ usage, unlike memory cells.

The study made its TRB cDNA libraries by 5' RACE, adding UMI labels. TCRdb reprocessed the 5' RACE reads, keeping one entry per CDR3 protein, no DNA. This repertoire includes some 140,000 distinct CDR3 sequences. Germline-derived CDR1 and CDR2 are KGHSH and LQKENI. The CDR3 length is 14 residues. Comment on this clonotype: Its antigen remains unknown.

Researchers reported sorting every CD8+ T cell subset in triplicate, about 290,000 cells per sort. This sequence joins TRBV18 and TRBJ2-1. Material: naive CXCR3+ CD8+ T cells from blood. Subset in this sample: CD45RO-CCR7+CD27+CD95- naive CD8+ T cells expressing CXCR3 (TNR3+). The clonotype comes from a human donor in good health. Some clones in this sample may be carry-over from other donors' samples. The CDR3: CASSPVSSYNEQFF.